This T cell receptor beta chain was retrieved from a study of T cells after yellow fever vaccination. Study-wide context: With SMART-Seq v4 Ultra Low Input, the fractions containing low cell numbers were prepared.

In TCRdb, the 5' RACE reads were re-called with MiXCR into one record per CDR3 protein. The top ten clones hold 11% to 15% of a sample with hundreds of thousands of distinct CDR3 sequences, approximately 13% of them seen once. V was clipped by 3 bases and J by 5 bases; unmatched bases: 1. This CDR3 contains 12 residues. CDR1 and CDR2 (germline): LNHNV, YYDKDF (reference sequence). The input for sequencing was PBMCs, taken on the day of the yellow fever booster vaccination. This clonotype was sampled from a man aged 25-45 years who received the YFV17D yellow fever vaccine. The J gene is TRBJ2-7, the V gene TRBV15; TRBD1 agrees at 7 bases. The CDR3 bases are TGTGCCACCAGCAGTGACAGGGACGAGCAGTACTTC. Translation gives CATSSDRDEQYF.